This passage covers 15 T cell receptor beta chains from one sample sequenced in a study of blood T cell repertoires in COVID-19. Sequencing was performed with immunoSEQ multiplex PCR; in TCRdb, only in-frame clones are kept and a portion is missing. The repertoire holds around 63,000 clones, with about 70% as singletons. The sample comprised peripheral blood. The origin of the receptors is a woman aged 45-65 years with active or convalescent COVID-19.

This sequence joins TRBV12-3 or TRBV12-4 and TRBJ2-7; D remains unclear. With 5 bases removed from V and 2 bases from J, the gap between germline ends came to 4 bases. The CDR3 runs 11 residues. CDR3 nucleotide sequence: TGTGCCAGCAGTGTTACCTACGAGCAGTACTTC. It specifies CASSVTYEQYF.

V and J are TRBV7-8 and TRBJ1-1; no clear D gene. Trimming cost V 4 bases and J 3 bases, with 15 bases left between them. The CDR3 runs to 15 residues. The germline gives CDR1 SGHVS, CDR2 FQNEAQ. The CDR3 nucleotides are TGTGCCAGCAGCTACGGTGGAGGGATTGACACTGAAGCTTTCTTT. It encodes CASSYGGGIDTEAFF. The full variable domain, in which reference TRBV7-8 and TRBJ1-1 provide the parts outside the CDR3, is GAGVSQSPRYKVAKRGQDVALRCDPISGHVSLFWYQQALGQGPEFLTYFQNEAQLDKSGLPSDRFFAERPEGSVSTLKIQRTQQEDSAVYLCASSYGGGIDTEAFFGQGTRLTVV.

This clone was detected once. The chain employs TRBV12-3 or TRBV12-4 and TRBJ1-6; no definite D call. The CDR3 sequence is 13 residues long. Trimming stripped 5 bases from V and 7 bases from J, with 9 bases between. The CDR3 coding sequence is TGTGCCAGCAGTGTCCAGGCAAATTCACCCCTCCACTTT. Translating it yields CASSVQANSPLHF.

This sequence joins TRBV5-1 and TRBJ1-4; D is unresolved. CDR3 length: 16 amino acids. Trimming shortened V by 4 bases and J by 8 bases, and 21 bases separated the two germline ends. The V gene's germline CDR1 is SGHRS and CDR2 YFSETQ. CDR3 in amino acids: CASSVREGAPREKLFF. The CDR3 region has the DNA TGCGCCAGCAGCGTCCGGGAGGGAGCCCCGCGGGAAAAACTGTTTTTT.

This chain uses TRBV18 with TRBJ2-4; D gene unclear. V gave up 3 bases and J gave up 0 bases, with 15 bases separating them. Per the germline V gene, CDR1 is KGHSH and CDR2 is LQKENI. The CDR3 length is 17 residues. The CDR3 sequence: CASSPVGTELAKNIQYF. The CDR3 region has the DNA TGTGCCAGCTCACCCGTCGGCACAGAGCTAGCCAAAAACATTCAGTACTTC.

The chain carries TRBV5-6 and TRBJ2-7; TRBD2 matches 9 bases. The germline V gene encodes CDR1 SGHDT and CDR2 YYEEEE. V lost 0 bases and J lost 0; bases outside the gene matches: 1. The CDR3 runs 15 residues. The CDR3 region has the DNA TGTGCCAGCAGCTTGGCACTAGCGGGCTCCTACGAGCAGTACTTC. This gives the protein CASSLALAGSYEQYF.

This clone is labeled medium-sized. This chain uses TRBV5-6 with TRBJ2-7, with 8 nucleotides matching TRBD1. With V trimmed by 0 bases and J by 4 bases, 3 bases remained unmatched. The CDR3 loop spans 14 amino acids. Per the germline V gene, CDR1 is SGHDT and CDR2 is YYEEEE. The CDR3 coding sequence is TGTGCCAGCAGCTTGGGCCAGGGGGCTTACGAGCAGTACTTC. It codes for CASSLGQGAYEQYF.

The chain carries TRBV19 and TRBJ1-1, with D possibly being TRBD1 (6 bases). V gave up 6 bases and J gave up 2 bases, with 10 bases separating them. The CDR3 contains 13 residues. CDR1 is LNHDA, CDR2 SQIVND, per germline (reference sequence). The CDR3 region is CASSDRLNTEAFF. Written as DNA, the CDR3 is TGTGCCAGTAGCGACAGGCTTAACACTGAAGCTTTCTTT.

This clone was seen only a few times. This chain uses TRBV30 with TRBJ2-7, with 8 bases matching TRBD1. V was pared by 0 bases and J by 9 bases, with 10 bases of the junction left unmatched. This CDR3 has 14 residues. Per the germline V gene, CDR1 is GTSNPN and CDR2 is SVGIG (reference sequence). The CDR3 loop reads CAWSVPPPGGTQYF. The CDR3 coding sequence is TGTGCCTGGAGTGTACCCCCCCCAGGGGGCACGCAGTACTTC.

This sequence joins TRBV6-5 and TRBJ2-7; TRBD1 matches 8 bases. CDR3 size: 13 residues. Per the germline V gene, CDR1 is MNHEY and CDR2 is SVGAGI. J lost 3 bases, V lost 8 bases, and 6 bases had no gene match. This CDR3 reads CASGDRGLYEQYF. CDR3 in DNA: TGTGCCAGCGGAGACAGGGGCCTCTACGAGCAGTACTTC.

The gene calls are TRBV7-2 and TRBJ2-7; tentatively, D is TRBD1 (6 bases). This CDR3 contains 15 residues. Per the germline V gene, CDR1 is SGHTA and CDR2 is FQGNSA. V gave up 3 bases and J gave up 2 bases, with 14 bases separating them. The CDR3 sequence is CASSFDRTGTYEQYF. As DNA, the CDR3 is TGTGCCAGCAGCTTCGACAGGACGGGAACCTACGAGCAGTACTTC.

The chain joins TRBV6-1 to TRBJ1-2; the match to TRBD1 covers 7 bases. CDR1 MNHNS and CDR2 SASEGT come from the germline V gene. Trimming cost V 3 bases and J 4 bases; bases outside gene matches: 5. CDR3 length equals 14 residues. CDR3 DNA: TGTGCCAGCAGTGACGGTGGGGACAGCTATGGCTACACCTTC. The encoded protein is CASSDGGDSYGYTF.

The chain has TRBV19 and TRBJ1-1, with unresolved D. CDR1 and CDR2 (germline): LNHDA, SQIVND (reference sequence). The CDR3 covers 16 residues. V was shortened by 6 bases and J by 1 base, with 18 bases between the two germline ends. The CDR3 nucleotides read TGTGCCAGTAGGCGAGGGAGGGAGGGCACGAACACTGAAGCTTTCTTT. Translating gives CASRRGREGTNTEAFF.

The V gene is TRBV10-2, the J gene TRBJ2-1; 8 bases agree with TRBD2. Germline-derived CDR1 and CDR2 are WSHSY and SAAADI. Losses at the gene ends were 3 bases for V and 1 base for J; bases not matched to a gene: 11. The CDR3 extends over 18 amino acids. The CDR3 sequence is CASSDLGSGVPSYNEQFF. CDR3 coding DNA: TGCGCCAGCAGTGACCTGGGTAGCGGGGTTCCTTCCTACAATGAGCAGTTCTTC.

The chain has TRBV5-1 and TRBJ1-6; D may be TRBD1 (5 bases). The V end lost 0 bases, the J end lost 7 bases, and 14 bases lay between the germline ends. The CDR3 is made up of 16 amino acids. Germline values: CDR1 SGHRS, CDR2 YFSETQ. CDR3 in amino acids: CASSLAYRGRNSPLHF. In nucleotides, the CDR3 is TGCGCCAGCAGCTTGGCCTATAGGGGTAGGAATTCACCCCTCCACTTT.